The present entry profiles one T cell receptor (beta chain) with its context. This entry belongs to a study of CD8 T cells in Susac syndrome. Losses at the gene ends were 3 bases for V and 8 bases for J; bases not matched to a gene: 10. This CDR3 has 15 residues. Per germline, CDR1 DFQATT and CDR2 SNEGSKA (reference sequence). Reverse transcription of roughly 0.45 to 1 ug RNA used random hexamers. TCRdb analysed the immunoSEQ multiplex PCR reads with MiXCR anew, one entry per CDR3 protein. The table lists 150,000 to 200,000 distinct CDR3 sequences, roughly 95% of them singletons. The chain employs TRBV20-1 and TRBJ1-5, with 10 bases lining up with TRBD1. The TCR comes from a human donor with multiple sclerosis. Sequences were obtained from CD8+ T cells from PBMCs. The DNA for the CDR3 is TGCAGTGCTAGCCTGAGTGGCGGGACAGGGGAGCCCCAGCATTTT. It specifies CSASLSGGTGEPQHF.